This T cell receptor (beta chain) stems from a study of Graves' ophthalmopathy and Graves' hyperthyroidism. CDR1 is MDHEN and CDR2 is SYDVKM in the germline V gene. Trimming took off 2 bases at V and 6 bases at J, with 17 bases between the two ends. The CDR3 totals 17 residues. This clonotype has ten or more counts. What it recognizes is unknown. Using RNA transcripts, the TCR beta CDR3 regions were amplified. RT-PCR in the first round used HTBI primers; a second-round multiplex PCR followed. TCRdb itself ran the multiplex PCR reads through MiXCR, one entry per CDR3 protein. Among 300,000 to 400,000 distinct CDR3 sequences listed, 15% to 20% were seen once. General study results and limits: Most thyroid clonotypes expanded beyond 0.001 frequency were also found in blood.

V and J are TRBV28 and TRBJ1-6, with unresolved D. Sequenced: peripheral blood. This clonotype originated in an adult man with Graves' ophthalmopathy. The CDR3 sequence is CASSLGVTPRLNSPLHF. Here the CDR3 DNA reads TGTGCCAGCAGTTTAGGTGTTACCCCGCGTCTTAATTCACCCCTCCACTTT.